This TCR beta chain was obtained from a study of T-cell reconstitution after alpha-beta-depleted transplantation in children (TCRdb year 2016). With respect to the entire study: T-cell immune reconstitution after TCRalphabeta/CD19-depleted allogeneic hematopoietic cell transplantation in children was quantitatively tracked in the study by means of TCR repertoire profiling.

This clonotype was seen more than once but under ten times. Its antigen has not been determined. No quality values exist for individual bases; no much larger clone is one base distant. From the cysteine through the phenylalanine, the CDR3 covers 13 amino acids. The DNA shown is the 39-base CDR3, in frame from base 1. CDR1 and CDR2, looked up from the germline V gene (reference sequence), are DFQATT and SNEGSKA. V is reduced by 6 bases and J by 7 bases, leaving a spacing of 18 bases between them. Libraries were constructed by PCR. Sequencing was performed on an Illumina HiSeq 2500. TCR library preparation used molecular barcoding, with unique molecular identifiers applied to normalize quantification of the TCRbeta repertoire. Using fastp at Q25 and MiXCR, TCRdb reprocessed the public reads and kept productive beta chains. Identical CDR3 proteins give one entry, which carries the most common genes and DNA. Across this sample there are around 400,000 distinct CDR3 sequences, with over 20% seen only once. The top ten hold 3.5% to 4% of the sample.

This TCR derives from a human donor who donated a stem cell graft to a child with acute myeloid leukemia. The chain is assembled from TRBV20-1 and TRBJ2-5; the D gene is perhaps TRBD2, from 5 matching bases. Specimen: PBMCs from the stem cell graft donor, collected from the stem cell graft. The CDR3 protein is CSATHGTGMTQYF. The DNA reads TGCAGTGCAACCCACGGTACCGGGATGACCCAGTACTTC.